The next 8 T cell receptor beta chains were all read from a single sample in a study of neurological immune-mediated disorders. In TCRdb, the 5' RACE reads were re-called with MiXCR into one record per CDR3 protein. This table holds about 17,000 distinct CDR3 sequences, 3% to 4.5% found once. The sample taken for sequencing was CD8+ T cells from blood. Receptors were obtained from a woman in her forties in good health.

This clonotype was observed many times. The rearrangement joins TRBV5-5 to TRBJ1-1; 7 positions agree with TRBD1. CDR1 and CDR2 (germline): SGHKS, YYEKEE (reference sequence). This CDR3 spans 15 amino acids. V shed 1 base, J shed 1 base, and the junction held 4 bases outside the gene matches. As DNA, the CDR3 is TGTGCCAGCAGCTTGCAAGGGGGCGCGAACACTGAAGCTTTCTTT. Amino acids: CASSLQGGANTEAFF. Combining the CDR3 with reference TRBV5-5 and TRBJ1-1 gives the whole variable domain DAGVTQSPTHLIKTRGQQVTLRCSPISGHKSVSWYQQVLGQGPQFIFQYYEKEERGRGNFPDRFSARQFPNYSSELNVNALLLGDSALYLCASSLQGGANTEAFFGQGTRLTVV.

In its sample, this clonotype was seen many times. The rearrangement uses TRBV20-1 and TRBJ2-7, with 8 bases identical to TRBD2. In germline, CDR1 is DFQATT, CDR2 SNEGSKA (reference sequence). V lost 6 bases, J lost 0 bases, and 7 bases stayed unmatched. The CDR3 runs 14 residues. The CDR3 spells CSAGSGSRSYEQYF. In DNA, the CDR3 is TGCAGTGCGGGGAGCGGGAGCCGCTCCTACGAGCAGTACTTC.

The sample holds many counts of this clonotype. The J gene is TRBJ1-1, the V gene TRBV29-1; D remains unclear. This CDR3 comprises 12 residues. The ends were cut back, 6 bases at V and 6 bases at J, with 14 bases in the middle. The germline gives CDR1 SQVTM, CDR2 ANQGSEA. This CDR3 reads CSVRYAGAEAFF. CDR3 nucleotides: TGCAGCGTGCGATATGCGGGCGCTGAAGCTTTCTTT.

This clonotype appeared many times. J is TRBJ2-4 and V is TRBV5-6; D is ambiguous. Germline CDR1 reads SGHDT; CDR2 reads YYEEEE. CDR3 length equals 14 residues. Trimming took 5 bases from V and 6 from J, leaving 15 bases between them. As DNA, the CDR3 is TGTGCCAGCAGTCCCGTGGCGAACCGAAACATTCAGTACTTC. The encoded protein is CASSPVANRNIQYF.

This clonotype came up many times. This chain links TRBV5-1 with TRBJ2-2, with no clear D. Germline CDR1 SGHRS, CDR2 YFSETQ. The CDR3 is 15 amino acids. Trimming left V 1 base short and J 1 base short, with 8 bases between. CDR3 amino acids: CASSLFQRNTGELFF. The CDR3 coding sequence is TGCGCCAGCAGCTTGTTTCAGCGGAACACCGGGGAGCTGTTTTTT. The whole variable domain, remainder taken from reference TRBV5-1 and TRBJ2-2, is KAGVTQTPRYLIKTRGQQVTLSCSPISGHRSVSWYQQTPGQGLQFLFEYFSETQRNKGNFPGRFSGRQFSNSRSEMNVSTLELGDSALYLCASSLFQRNTGELFFGEGSRLTVL.

This clonotype has a count of ten or more. V is TRBV5-1 and J is TRBJ2-3; D is unresolved. This CDR3 contains 18 residues. Trimming took off 0 bases at V and 0 bases at J, with 17 bases between the two ends. Germline V CDR1 and CDR2: SGHRS, YFSETQ. CDR3 sequence (DNA): TGCGCCAGCAGCTTGGACGTGGGTAATCGTGCTAGCACAGATACGCAGTATTTT. It codes for CASSLDVGNRASTDTQYF.

This clonotype was detected ten times or more. The chain employs TRBV5-1 and TRBJ2-5; TRBD1 matches 8 bases. The V segment lost 3 bases and the J segment 2 bases; nucleotides outside the gene matches: 9. The CDR3 has 16 residues. Germline CDR1 and CDR2: SGHRS and YFSETQ. The chain's CDR3 is CASSSTGDVEQETQYF. DNA for the CDR3: TGCGCCAGCAGCTCGACAGGGGACGTGGAGCAAGAGACCCAGTACTTC. The variable domain in full, with the rest retrieved from reference TRBV5-1 and TRBJ2-5, is KAGVTQTPRYLIKTRGQQVTLSCSPISGHRSVSWYQQTPGQGLQFLFEYFSETQRNKGNFPGRFSGRQFSNSRSEMNVSTLELGDSALYLCASSSTGDVEQETQYFGPGTRLLVL.

Many counts were recorded for this clonotype. The chain is built from TRBV27 and TRBJ2-2; D is unclear. The V gene's germline CDR1 is MNHEY and CDR2 SMNVEV (reference sequence). The CDR3 covers 13 residues. Trimming took 6 bases from V and 4 from J, leaving 9 bases between them. CDR3 DNA sequence: TGTGCCAGCAGCCTAGGGCGCACCGGGGAGCTGTTTTTT. It yields the protein CASSLGRTGELFF.